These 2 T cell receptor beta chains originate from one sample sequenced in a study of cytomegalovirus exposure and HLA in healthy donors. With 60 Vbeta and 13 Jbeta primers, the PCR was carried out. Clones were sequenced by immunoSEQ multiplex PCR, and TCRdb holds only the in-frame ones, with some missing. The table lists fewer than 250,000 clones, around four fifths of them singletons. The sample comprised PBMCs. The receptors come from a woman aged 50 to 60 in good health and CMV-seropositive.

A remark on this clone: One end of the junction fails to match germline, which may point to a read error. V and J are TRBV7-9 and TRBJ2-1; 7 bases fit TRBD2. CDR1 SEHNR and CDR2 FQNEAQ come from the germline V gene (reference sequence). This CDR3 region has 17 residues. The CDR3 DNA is TGTTCCAGCAGCCCTCTTTTGGGAAGCGGGGAGTACAATGAGCAGTTCTTC. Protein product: CSSSPLLGSGEYNEQFF.

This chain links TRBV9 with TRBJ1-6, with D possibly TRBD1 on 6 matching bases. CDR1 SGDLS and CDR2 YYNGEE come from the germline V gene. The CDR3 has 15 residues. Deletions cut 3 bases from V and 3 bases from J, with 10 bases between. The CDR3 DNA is TGTGCCAGCAGCGCACCGGGACACTATAATTCACCCCTCCACTTT. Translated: CASSAPGHYNSPLHF. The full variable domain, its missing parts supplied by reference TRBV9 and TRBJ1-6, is DSGVTQTPKHLITATGQRVTLRCSPRSGDLSVYWYQQSLDQGLQFLIQYYNGEERAKGNILERFSAQQFPDLHSELNLSSLELGDSALYFCASSAPGHYNSPLHFGNGTRLTVT.